This entry lists 11 T cell receptor beta chains sequenced from one sample in a study of control samples from healthy donors and cancer patients. Libraries were prepared by immunoSEQ multiplex PCR; TCRdb keeps only in-frame clonotypes and omits some of them. The sample has roughly 23,000 clones, 65% to 90% seen once; the top ten hold around a quarter. Sequencing was done on a sample of PBMCs. These TCRs come from a man aged 55 to 70 with head and neck cancer.

V and J are TRBV3-1 (or the pseudogene TRBV3-2) and TRBJ1-3; D perhaps matches TRBD1 (6 bases). Germline V lookup: CDR1 LGHDT, CDR2 YNNKEL (reference sequence). The CDR3 length is 14 residues. V shed 4 bases and J shed 3 bases, with 10 bases lying between them. The CDR3: CASSRGGFGNTIYF. The CDR3, as DNA: TGTGCCAGCAGCCGAGGGGGATTTGGAAACACCATATATTTT.

The chain joins TRBV5-1 to TRBJ1-1, with D maybe TRBD1 (5 bases). This CDR3 has 14 amino acids. V was trimmed by 3 bases and J by 1 base, leaving 10 bases between them. Germline loops: CDR1 SGHRS, CDR2 YFSETQ. DNA of the CDR3: TGCGCCAGCAGCTGGGGCGGGGGGAACACTGAAGCTTTCTTT. It yields the protein CASSWGGGNTEAFF.

This clone turned up a few times. This CDR3 is also generated by other DNA sequences in the sample. The chain combines TRBV6-5 with TRBJ2-7, with D unresolved. The CDR3 totals 14 residues. The V end was cut by 0 bases, the J end by 3 bases, with 9 bases between. Germline-derived CDR1 and CDR2 are MNHEY and SVGAGI. The CDR3 DNA reads TGTGCCAGCAGTTACTCGGGCCGGCACTACGAGCAGTACTTC. Translated: CASSYSGRHYEQYF.

This chain connects TRBV9 to TRBJ2-3; D is unclear. From germline, CDR1 is SGDLS and CDR2 YYNGEE. The length of the CDR3 is 13 residues. V was clipped by 5 bases and J by 4 bases, with 11 bases between them. DNA for the CDR3: TGTGCCAGCAGTGCCGGATTAGCAGATACGCAGTATTTT. Its translation is CASSAGLADTQYF.

This chain joins TRBV10-3 and TRBJ2-3; no firm D call. CDR1 and CDR2 from the germline V gene are ENHRY and SYGVKD. The CDR3 consists of 12 residues. Trimming took off 3 bases at V and 4 bases at J, with 5 bases between the two ends. CDR3 residues: CAISDSADTQYF. Written as DNA, the CDR3 is TGTGCCATCAGTGATTCCGCAGATACGCAGTATTTT.

The chain uses TRBV6-1 and TRBJ2-1, with D perhaps matching TRBD1 (6 bases). The CDR3 is 17 residues long. In germline, CDR1 is MNHNS, CDR2 SASEGT. V was pared by 2 bases and J by 4 bases, with 18 bases between. The CDR3 reads CASSESWRQDIYNEQFF. DNA of the CDR3: TGTGCCAGCAGTGAATCCTGGAGACAGGACATTTACAATGAGCAGTTCTTC.

The rearrangement joins TRBV7-8 to TRBJ2-7, with D perhaps matching TRBD2 (5 bases). The CDR3 length is 15 residues. The germline gives CDR1 SGHVS, CDR2 FQNEAQ. Trimming pared 1 base from V and 0 bases from J, leaving 10 bases between. CDR3 coding DNA: TGTGCCAGCAGCTTAGTAGAGGGAAGCTCCTACGAGCAGTACTTC. It yields the protein CASSLVEGSSYEQYF.

The CDR3, as DNA: TGCGCCAGCAGCTTGTACGGGTCCAAAGAGACCCAGTACTTC. It codes for CASSLYGSKETQYF. The chain is built from TRBV5-1 and TRBJ2-5; no definite D call. The CDR3 covers 14 residues. Germline assignment: CDR1 SGHRS and CDR2 YFSETQ. Deletions cut 1 base from V and 3 bases from J, with 10 bases between. Supplemented by reference TRBV5-1 and TRBJ2-5, the full variable domain reads KAGVTQTPRYLIKTRGQQVTLSCSPISGHRSVSWYQQTPGQGLQFLFEYFSETQRNKGNFPGRFSGRQFSNSRSEMNVSTLELGDSALYLCASSLYGSKETQYFGPGTRLLVL.

The chain has TRBV3-1 (or the pseudogene TRBV3-2) and TRBJ2-5; D is uncertain. The ends were cut back, 0 bases at V and 0 bases at J, with 14 bases in the middle. Germline CDR1 reads LGHDT; CDR2 reads YNNKEL (reference sequence). CDR3 length: 17 amino acids. This CDR3 is CASSQDEGFGYQETQYF. CDR3 nucleotides: TGTGCCAGCAGCCAAGATGAAGGCTTCGGGTACCAAGAGACCCAGTACTTC.

A word on this clone: Compared with germline, one end of the junction differs, possibly owing to a read error. This chain connects TRBV7-7 to TRBJ2-5; 11 bases are shared with TRBD1. The CDR3 runs to 16 residues. CDR1 and CDR2 from the germline V gene are SSHAT and FNYEAQ (reference sequence). CDR3 DNA sequence: TGTGCTAGCAGCTACCGTAGGACAGGGGGCGGAGAGACCCAGTACTTC. Translating gives CASSYRRTGGGETQYF.

In its sample, this clone was seen a few times. The genes are TRBV6-1 and TRBJ1-5; D gene ambiguous. V lost 2 bases to trimming and J lost 5 bases, with 10 bases between them. The CDR3 contains 14 residues. Germline V gene data show CDR1 as MNHNS and CDR2 as SASEGT. In DNA form, the CDR3 reads TGTGCCAGCAGTGAACGATGGGATTATCAGCCCCAGCATTTT. Protein product: CASSERWDYQPQHF.